The 15 T cell receptor beta chains in this list originate from one sample, sequenced in a study of T cell repertoires in cytomegalovirus infection. TCRdb processed the reads anew with MiXCR; each CDR3 protein has one entry. The profile shows 230,000 or so distinct CDR3 sequences, 35% to 40% of them singletons. Antigen specificity for these receptors is unknown. Sequenced material: CD8+ T cells from cultured PBMCs, taken from culture after CMV antigen stimulation. The source is a human donor in good health (CMV status not recorded). Some clones in this sample may be carry-over from other donors' samples.

The rearrangement joins TRBV29-1 to TRBJ2-7; TRBD2 matches 12 bases. This CDR3 is built from 12 residues. The trim removed 5 bases at V and 6 bases at J, leaving 2 bases unmatched. CDR1 is SQVTM and CDR2 is ANQGSEA in the germline V gene. The DNA for the CDR3 is TGCAGCGTTCTAGCGGGAGGGCGCGAGCAGTACTTC. It codes for CSVLAGGREQYF.

Comment on this clonotype: A much larger clonotype is one base distant, so this may be a read error. Without the conserved terminal phenylalanine or tryptophan, this CDR3 likely stems from a read error. The gene calls are TRBV7-2 and TRBJ2-2; D ambiguous. Germline CDR1 SGHTA, CDR2 FQGNSA. V lost 3 bases and J 4 bases, leaving 12 bases between the germline ends. The CDR3 length is 15 residues. The DNA of the CDR3 is TGTGCCAGCAGCTTCAACCCTTGGGGCACCGGGGAGCTGTTTTAT. Amino acids: CASSFNPWGTGELFY.

The chain recombines TRBV24-1 with TRBJ2-2; the D gene is possibly TRBD2 (7 bases). V dropped 0 bases and J dropped 0 bases, with 13 bases sitting between them. This CDR3 is built from 18 residues. CDR1 is KGHDR and CDR2 is SFDVKD in the germline V gene. The CDR3 reads CATSDLRGGSPNTGELFF. The CDR3 bases are TGTGCCACCAGTGATTTGAGGGGGGGCTCTCCGAACACCGGGGAGCTGTTTTTT.

The table lists this clonotype with a few counts. The chain carries TRBV7-9 and TRBJ2-7; TRBD2 agrees at 8 bases. CDR3 size: 15 residues. V trimming: 5 bases; J trimming: 2 bases; junction bases outside the gene matches: 8. Germline values: CDR1 SEHNR, CDR2 FQNEAQ (reference sequence). This CDR3 is CASSPQRGYPYEQYF. The CDR3 DNA reads TGTGCCAGCAGCCCGCAGCGGGGGTACCCCTACGAGCAGTACTTC.

This rearrangement joins TRBV7-9 to TRBJ2-1; D might be TRBD2 (6 bases). V gave up 1 base and J gave up 6 bases, with 13 bases separating them. The CDR3 totals 15 residues. Germline-derived CDR1 and CDR2 are SEHNR and FQNEAQ (reference sequence). The CDR3 region has the DNA TGTGCCAGCAGCTTAGAAATAGCGCGGGGCAATGAGCAGTTCTTC. Its translation is CASSLEIARGNEQFF.

This chain links TRBV7-9 with TRBJ2-7; D is uncertain. Trimming stripped 2 bases from V and 4 bases from J, with 9 bases between. The CDR3 spans 13 residues. Germline CDR1 reads SEHNR; CDR2 reads FQNEAQ (reference sequence). CDR3 loop: CASSLSSQYEQYF. The CDR3 coding sequence is TGTGCCAGCAGCTTATCATCGCAATACGAGCAGTACTTC.

This clonotype has more than one count but fewer than ten. This CDR3 reads CASSLASGSGNTIYF. CDR3 bases: TGTGCCAGCAGCTTAGCCTCAGGCTCTGGAAACACCATATATTTT. The rearrangement joins TRBV7-8 to TRBJ1-3, with no clear D. Deletions cut 0 bases from V and 0 bases from J, with 6 bases between. The CDR3 extends over 15 amino acids. Germline lookup yields CDR1 SGHVS and CDR2 FQNEAQ. Supplemented by reference TRBV7-8 and TRBJ1-3, the full variable domain reads GAGVSQSPRYKVAKRGQDVALRCDPISGHVSLFWYQQALGQGPEFLTYFQNEAQLDKSGLPSDRFFAERPEGSVSTLKIQRTQQEDSAVYLCASSLASGSGNTIYFGEGSWLTVV.

V and J are TRBV7-9 and TRBJ2-5; D uncertain. The CDR3 is 12 residues long. Trimming left V 8 bases short and J 0 bases short, with 7 bases between. Germline CDR1 SEHNR, CDR2 FQNEAQ (reference sequence). The CDR3 sequence: CASEQYQETQYF. DNA of the CDR3: TGTGCCAGCGAGCAGTACCAAGAGACCCAGTACTTC.

There are a few counts of this clonotype. The gene calls are TRBV27 and TRBJ1-5, with 10 bases aligning to TRBD1. This CDR3 is built from 16 residues. Germline V CDR1 and CDR2: MNHEY, SMNVEV (reference sequence). The V segment lost 0 bases and the J segment 2 bases; nucleotides outside the gene matches: 1. The CDR3 sequence: CASSLSGTGGNQPQHF. CDR3 bases: TGTGCCAGCAGTTTATCGGGGACAGGGGGCAATCAGCCCCAGCATTTT.

This clonotype was observed a few times. The chain combines TRBV28 with TRBJ2-3; 7 bases line up with TRBD2. This CDR3 is built from 18 residues. Trimming removed 3 bases from V and 2 bases from J; junction bases left unmatched: 14. From germline, CDR1 is MDHEN and CDR2 SYDVKM. CDR3 residues: CASSFRGSGKYFTDTQYF. DNA for the CDR3: TGTGCCAGCAGTTTTCGGGGGAGCGGGAAGTATTTCACAGATACGCAGTATTTT.

The V call is TRBV27, the J call TRBJ1-1; D is unclear. Germline CDR1 and CDR2: MNHEY and SMNVEV (reference sequence). The ends were cut back, 3 bases at V and 4 bases at J, with 9 bases in the middle. There are 13 residues in the CDR3. DNA of the CDR3: TGTGCCAGCAGTTTCCCGGGCGTCACTGAAGCTTTCTTT. Amino acids: CASSFPGVTEAFF.

The chain recombines TRBV2 with TRBJ2-7; 11 nucleotides match TRBD1. Germline values: CDR1 SNHLY, CDR2 FYNNEI. The CDR3 runs 15 residues. V lost 5 bases, J lost 3 bases, and 6 bases stayed unmatched. The CDR3 here is CASSNPGTGGYEQYF. CDR3 nucleotide sequence: TGTGCCAGCAGTAATCCCGGGACAGGGGGCTACGAGCAGTACTTC.

The chain employs TRBV4-1 and TRBJ2-7; TRBD1 matches 12 bases. The V and J ends lost 4 bases and 7 bases, in that order; junction bases with no gene match: 5. In germline, CDR1 is MGHRA, CDR2 YSYEKL. This CDR3 has 14 residues. Here the CDR3 reads CASSLGTGGREQYF. CDR3 nucleotides: TGCGCCAGCAGCCTAGGGACAGGGGGCCGGGAGCAGTACTTC.

A few counts support this clonotype. This rearrangement joins TRBV6-1 to TRBJ2-1; 9 bases fit TRBD2. Losses at the gene ends were 2 bases for V and 4 bases for J; bases not matched to a gene: 6. Per germline, CDR1 MNHNS and CDR2 SASEGT. The CDR3 totals 16 residues. CDR3 residues: CASSEWSLAGYNEQFF. Written as DNA, the CDR3 is TGTGCCAGCAGTGAATGGAGCCTAGCGGGATACAATGAGCAGTTCTTC.

V gene TRBV6-5 combines with J gene TRBJ1-1; perhaps TRBD1 as D (5 bases). V lost 0 bases to trimming and J lost 1 base, with 9 bases between them. This CDR3 is built from 15 residues. Germline V CDR1 and CDR2: MNHEY, SVGAGI. CDR3 in amino acids: CASSYSGGGNTEAFF. DNA of the CDR3: TGTGCCAGCAGTTACTCGGGGGGGGGGAACACTGAAGCTTTCTTT.